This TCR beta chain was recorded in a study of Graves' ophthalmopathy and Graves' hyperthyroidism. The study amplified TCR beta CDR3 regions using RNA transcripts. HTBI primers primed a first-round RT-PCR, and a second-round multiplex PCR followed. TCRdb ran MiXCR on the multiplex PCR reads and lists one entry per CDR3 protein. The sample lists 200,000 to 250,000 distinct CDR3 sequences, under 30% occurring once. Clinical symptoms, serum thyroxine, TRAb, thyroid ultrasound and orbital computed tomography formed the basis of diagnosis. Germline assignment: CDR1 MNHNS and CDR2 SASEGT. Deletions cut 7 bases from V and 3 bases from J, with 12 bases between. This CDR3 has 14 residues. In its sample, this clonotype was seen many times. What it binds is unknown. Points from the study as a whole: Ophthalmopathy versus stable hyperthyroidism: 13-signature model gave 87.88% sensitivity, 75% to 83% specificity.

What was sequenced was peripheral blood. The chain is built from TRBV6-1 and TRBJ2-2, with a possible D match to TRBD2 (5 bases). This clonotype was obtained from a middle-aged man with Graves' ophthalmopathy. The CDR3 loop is CASIFGIDTGELFF. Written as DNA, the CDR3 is TGTGCCAGCATATTCGGGATCGACACCGGGGAGCTGTTTTTT.